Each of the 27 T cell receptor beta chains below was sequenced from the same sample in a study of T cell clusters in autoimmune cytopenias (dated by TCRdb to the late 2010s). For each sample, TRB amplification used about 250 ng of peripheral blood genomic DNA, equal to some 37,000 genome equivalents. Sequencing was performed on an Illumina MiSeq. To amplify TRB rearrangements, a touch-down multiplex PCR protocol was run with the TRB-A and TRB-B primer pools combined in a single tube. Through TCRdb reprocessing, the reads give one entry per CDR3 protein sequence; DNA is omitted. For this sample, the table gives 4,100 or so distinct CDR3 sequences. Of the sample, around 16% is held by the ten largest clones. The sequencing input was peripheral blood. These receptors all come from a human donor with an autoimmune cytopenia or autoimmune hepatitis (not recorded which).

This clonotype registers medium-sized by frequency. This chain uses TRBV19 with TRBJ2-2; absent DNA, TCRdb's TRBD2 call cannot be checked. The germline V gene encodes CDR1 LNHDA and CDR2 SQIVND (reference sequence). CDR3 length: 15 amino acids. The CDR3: CASSGLGTRSGELFF. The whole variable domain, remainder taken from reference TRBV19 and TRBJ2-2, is DGGITQSPKYLFRKEGQNVTLSCEQNLNHDAMYWYRQDPGQGLRLIYYSQIVNDFQKGDIAEGYSVSREKKESFPLTVTSAQKNPTAFYLCASSGLGTRSGELFFGEGSRLTVL.

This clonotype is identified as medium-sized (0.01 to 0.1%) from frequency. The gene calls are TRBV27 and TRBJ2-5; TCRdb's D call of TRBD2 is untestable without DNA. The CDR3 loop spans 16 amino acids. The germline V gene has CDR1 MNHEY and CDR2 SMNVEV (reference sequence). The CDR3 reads CASSPSGPWGGETQYF.

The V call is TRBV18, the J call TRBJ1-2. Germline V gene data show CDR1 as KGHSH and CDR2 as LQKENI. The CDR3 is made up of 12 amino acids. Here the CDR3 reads CASSPGNYGYTF.

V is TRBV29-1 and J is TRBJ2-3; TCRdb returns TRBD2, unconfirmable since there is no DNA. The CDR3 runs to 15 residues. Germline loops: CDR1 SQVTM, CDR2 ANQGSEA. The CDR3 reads CSVLAGDGDPGTQYF.

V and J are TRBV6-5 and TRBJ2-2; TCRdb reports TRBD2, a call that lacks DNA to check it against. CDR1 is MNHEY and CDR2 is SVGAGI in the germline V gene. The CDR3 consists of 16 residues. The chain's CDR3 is CASSSLAGANTGELFF.

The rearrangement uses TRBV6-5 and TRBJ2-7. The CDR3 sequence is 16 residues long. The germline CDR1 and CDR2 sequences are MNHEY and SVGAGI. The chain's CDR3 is CASSYSISGRYYEQYF.

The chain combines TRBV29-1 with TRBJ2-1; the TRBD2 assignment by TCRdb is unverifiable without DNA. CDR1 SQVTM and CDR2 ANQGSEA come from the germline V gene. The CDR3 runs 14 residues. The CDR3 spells CSVSLTSGEGEQFF.

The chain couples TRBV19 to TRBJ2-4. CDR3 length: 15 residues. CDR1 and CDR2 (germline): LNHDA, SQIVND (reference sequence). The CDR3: CASTSSEAAKNIQYF.

CDR3 loop: CATSAGTGGGNEQFF. This chain joins TRBV24-1 and TRBJ2-1; there is no DNA to check the TCRdb D call of TRBD1. The CDR3 sequence is 15 residues long. CDR1 KGHDR and CDR2 SFDVKD come from the germline V gene.

CDR3 residues: CAARDSGSGANVLTF. J is TRBJ2-6 and V is TRBV6-1; there is no DNA to check the TCRdb D call of TRBD1. The germline V gene encodes CDR1 MNHNS and CDR2 SASEGT. This CDR3 has 15 amino acids.

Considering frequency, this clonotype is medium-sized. CDR3 region: CASSPSPRGGSYNEQFF. The V call is TRBV18, the J call TRBJ2-1; checking the TCRdb D call of TRBD2 is not possible without DNA. CDR3 length: 17 amino acids. Germline V gene sequence: CDR1 KGHSH, CDR2 LQKENI.

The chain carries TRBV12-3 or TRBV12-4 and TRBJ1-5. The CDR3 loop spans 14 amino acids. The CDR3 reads CASSLSGPDQPQHF.

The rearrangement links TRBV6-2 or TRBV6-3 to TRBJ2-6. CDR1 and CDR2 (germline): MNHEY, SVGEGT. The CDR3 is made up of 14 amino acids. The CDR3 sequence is CASSSDSGANVLTF.

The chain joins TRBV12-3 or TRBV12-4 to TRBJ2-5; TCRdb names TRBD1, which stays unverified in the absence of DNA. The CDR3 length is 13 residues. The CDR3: CASRGGQGETQYF.

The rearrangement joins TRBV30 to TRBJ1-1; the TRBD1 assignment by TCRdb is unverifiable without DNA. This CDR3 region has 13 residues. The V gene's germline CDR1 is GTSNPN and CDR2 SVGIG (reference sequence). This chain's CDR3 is CAWSRSGQSEAFF.

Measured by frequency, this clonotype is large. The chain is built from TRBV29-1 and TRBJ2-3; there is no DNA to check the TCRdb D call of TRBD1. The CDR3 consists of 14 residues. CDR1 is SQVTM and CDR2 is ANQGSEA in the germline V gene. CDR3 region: CSAQGQGATDTQYF.

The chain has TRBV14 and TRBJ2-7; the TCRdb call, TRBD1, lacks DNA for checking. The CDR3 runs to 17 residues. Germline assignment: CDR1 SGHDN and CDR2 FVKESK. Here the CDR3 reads CASSQADHPEASYEQYF. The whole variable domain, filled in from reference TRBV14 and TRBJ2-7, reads EAGVTQFPSHSVIEKGQTVTLRCDPISGHDNLYWYRRVMGKEIKFLLHFVKESKQDESGMPNNRFLAERTGGTYSTLKVQPAELEDSGVYFCASSQADHPEASYEQYFGPGTRLTVT.

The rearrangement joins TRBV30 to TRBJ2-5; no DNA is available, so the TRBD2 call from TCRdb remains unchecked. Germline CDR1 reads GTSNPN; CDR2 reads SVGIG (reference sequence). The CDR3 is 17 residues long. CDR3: CAWSDLLAGGTQETQYF.

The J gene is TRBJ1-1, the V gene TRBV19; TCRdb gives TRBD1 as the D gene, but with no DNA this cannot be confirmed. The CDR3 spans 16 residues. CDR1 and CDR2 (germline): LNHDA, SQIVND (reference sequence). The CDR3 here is CASSIRGDRGNTEAFF.

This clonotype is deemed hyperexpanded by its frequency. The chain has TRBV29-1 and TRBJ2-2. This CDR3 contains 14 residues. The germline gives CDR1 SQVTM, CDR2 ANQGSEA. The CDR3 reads CSVEGRTNTGELFF.

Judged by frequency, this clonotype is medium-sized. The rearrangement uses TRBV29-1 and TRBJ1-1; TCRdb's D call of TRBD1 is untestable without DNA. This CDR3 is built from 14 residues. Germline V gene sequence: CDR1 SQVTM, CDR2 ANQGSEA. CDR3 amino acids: CSGGIPTGAGLAFF.

Here the CDR3 reads CASSPPDRAVDEQYF. This chain uses TRBV12-3 or TRBV12-4 with TRBJ2-7; the TCRdb call, TRBD1, lacks DNA for checking. This CDR3 has 15 residues.

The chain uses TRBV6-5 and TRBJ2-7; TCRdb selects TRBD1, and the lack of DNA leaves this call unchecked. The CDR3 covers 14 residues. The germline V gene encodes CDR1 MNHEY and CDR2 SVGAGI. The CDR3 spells CASRWDRVNGEQYF.

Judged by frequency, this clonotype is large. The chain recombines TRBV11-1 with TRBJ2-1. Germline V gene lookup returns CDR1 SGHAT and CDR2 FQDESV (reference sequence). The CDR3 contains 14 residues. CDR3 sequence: CASSETGSYNEQFF.

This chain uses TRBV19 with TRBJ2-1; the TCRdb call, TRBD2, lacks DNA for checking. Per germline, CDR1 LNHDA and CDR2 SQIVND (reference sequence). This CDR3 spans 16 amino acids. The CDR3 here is CASSIGGRGLYNEQFF.

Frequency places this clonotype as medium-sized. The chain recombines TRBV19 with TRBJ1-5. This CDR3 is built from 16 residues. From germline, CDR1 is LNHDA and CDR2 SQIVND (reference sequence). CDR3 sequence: CASSLSGPRTNQPQHF.

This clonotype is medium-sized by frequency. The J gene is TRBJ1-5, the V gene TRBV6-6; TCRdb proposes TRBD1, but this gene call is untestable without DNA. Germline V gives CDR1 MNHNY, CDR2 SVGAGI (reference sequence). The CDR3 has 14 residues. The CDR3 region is CASRAGQLGQPQHF.